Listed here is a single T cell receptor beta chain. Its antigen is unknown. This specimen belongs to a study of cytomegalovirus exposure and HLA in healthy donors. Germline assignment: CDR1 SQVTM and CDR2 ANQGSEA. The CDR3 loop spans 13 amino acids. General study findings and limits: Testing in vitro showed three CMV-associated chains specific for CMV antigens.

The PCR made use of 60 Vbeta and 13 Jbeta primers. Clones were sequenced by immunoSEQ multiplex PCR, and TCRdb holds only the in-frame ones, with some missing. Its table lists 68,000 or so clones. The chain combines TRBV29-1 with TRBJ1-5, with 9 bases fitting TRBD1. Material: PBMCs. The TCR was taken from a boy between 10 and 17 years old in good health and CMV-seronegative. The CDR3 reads CRAQGAPNQPQHF. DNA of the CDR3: TGCAGGGCACAGGGGGCGCCCAATCAGCCCCAGCATTTT.